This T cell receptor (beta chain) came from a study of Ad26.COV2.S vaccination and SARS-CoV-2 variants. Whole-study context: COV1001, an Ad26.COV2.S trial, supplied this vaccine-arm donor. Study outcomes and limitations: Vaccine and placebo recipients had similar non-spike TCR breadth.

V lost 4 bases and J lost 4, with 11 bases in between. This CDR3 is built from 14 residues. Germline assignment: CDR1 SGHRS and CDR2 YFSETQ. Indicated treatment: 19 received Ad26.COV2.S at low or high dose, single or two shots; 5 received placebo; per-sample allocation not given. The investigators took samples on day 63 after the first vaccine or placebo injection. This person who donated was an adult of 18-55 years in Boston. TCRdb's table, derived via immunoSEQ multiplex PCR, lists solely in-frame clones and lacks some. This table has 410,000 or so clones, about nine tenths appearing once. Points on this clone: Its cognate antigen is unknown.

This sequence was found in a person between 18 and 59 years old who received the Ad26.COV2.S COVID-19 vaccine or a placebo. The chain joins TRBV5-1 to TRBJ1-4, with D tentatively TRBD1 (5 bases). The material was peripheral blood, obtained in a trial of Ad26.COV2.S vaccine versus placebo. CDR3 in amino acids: CASSRGTYNEKLFF. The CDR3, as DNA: TGCGCCAGCAGCCGGGGGACCTATAATGAAAAACTGTTTTTT.